Sequencing of this TCR beta chain was carried out in a study of blood T cells in healthy people across ages. Regarding the study as a whole: It was the long-lived donors that had more naive CD4+ cells and higher diversity than aged donors.

With regard to this clonotype: The antigen is unknown.

The CDR3 is 15 amino acids. Germline lookup yields CDR1 LNHNV and CDR2 YYDKDF (reference sequence). After removal of 1 base from V and 7 bases from J, the junction contained 6 bases not matched to a gene. The second PCR ran about 6 to 11 cycles with a sample-barcoded 5' primer and J-beta primers. A tag from a template-switch adaptor with 12 random nucleotides marked each cDNA molecule. TCRdb recomputed calls from the 5' RACE reads with MiXCR, one row per CDR3 protein. Of hundreds of thousands of distinct CDR3 sequences in the sample, 49% were seen once. J is TRBJ2-4 and V is TRBV15, with 8 bases lining up with TRBD1. This clonotype was obtained from a woman in her sixties or seventies in good health. The sequencing input was blood. CDR3 sequence (DNA): TGTGCCACCAGCAGAGTTACAGGACAGGGCAACATTCAGTACTTC. It yields the protein CATSRVTGQGNIQYF. Variable domain in full (rest from reference TRBV15 and TRBJ2-4): DAMVIQNPRYQVTQFGKPVTLSCSQTLNHNVMYWYQQKSSQAPKLLFHYYDKDFNNEADTPDNFQSRRPNTSFCFLDIRSPGLGDTAMYLCATSRVTGQGNIQYFGAGTRLSVL.